This TCR beta chain was captured in a study of cytomegalovirus exposure and HLA in healthy donors. Study results and caveats: Upon later analysis, HLA-associated TCR beta chains proved more clonally expanded than other, equally common chains. With further analysis later on, most CMV-associated TCR beta chains appeared HLA-restricted.

The PCR employed 60 Vbeta primers together with 13 Jbeta primers. Sequencing was performed with immunoSEQ multiplex PCR; in TCRdb, only in-frame clones are kept and a portion is missing. The top ten clones hold roughly 7.2% of a sample with about 150,000 clones, about 10% of them seen once. This clone was seen a few times. The antigen is undetermined. The CDR3 runs to 16 residues. V lost 4 bases, J lost 4 bases, and 6 bases stayed unmatched. Germline assignment: CDR1 SGHTS and CDR2 YDEGEE. The receptor comes from a woman between 35 and 50 years old in good health and CMV-seropositive. The specimen sequenced was PBMCs. The chain combines TRBV5-8 with TRBJ2-5; 14 nucleotides align to TRBD2. CDR3 protein: CASSIGLAGGRETQYF. As DNA, the CDR3 is TGTGCCAGCAGCATCGGACTAGCGGGGGGCCGAGAGACCCAGTACTTC. Full variable domain (outside the CDR3, taken from reference TRBV5-8 and TRBJ2-5): EAGVTQSPTHLIKTRGQQATLRCSPISGHTSVYWYQQALGLGLQFLLWYDEGEERNRGNFPPRFSGRQFPNYSSELNVNALELEDSALYLCASSIGLAGGRETQYFGPGTRLLVL.